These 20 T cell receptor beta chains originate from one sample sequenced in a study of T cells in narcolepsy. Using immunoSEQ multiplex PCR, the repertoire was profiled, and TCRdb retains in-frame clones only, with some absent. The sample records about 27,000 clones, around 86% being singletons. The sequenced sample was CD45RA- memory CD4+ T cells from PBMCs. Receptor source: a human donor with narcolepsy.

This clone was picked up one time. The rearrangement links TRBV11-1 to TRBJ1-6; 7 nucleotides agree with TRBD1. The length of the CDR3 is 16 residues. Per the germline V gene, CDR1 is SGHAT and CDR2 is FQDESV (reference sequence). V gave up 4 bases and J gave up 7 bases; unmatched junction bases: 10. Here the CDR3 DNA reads TGTGCCAGCAGCTCCCAGACAGGGAGTACGAATTCACCCCTCCACTTT. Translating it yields CASSSQTGSTNSPLHF.

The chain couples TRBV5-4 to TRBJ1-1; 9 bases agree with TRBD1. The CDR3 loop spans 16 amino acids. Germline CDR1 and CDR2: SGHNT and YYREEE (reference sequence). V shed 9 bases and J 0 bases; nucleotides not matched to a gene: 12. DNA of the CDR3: TGTGCCACCTACAGGGGGCAAGGGTCAATGAACACTGAAGCTTTCTTT. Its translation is CATYRGQGSMNTEAFF.

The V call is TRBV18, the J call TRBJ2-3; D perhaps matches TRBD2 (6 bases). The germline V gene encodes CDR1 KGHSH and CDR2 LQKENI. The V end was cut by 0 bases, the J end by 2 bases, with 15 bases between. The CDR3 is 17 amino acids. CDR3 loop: CASSPPFGGANTDTQYF. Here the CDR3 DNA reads TGTGCCAGCTCACCACCTTTCGGCGGGGCCAACACAGATACGCAGTATTTT.

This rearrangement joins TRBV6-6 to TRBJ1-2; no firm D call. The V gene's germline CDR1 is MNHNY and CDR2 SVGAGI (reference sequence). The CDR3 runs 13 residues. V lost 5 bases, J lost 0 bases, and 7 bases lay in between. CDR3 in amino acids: CASSPDPNYGYTF. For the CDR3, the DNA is TGTGCCAGCAGTCCGGATCCTAACTATGGCTACACCTTC.

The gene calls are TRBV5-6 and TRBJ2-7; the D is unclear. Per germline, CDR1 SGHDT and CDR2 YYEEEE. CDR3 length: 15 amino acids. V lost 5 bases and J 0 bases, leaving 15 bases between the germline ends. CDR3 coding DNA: TGTGCCAGCAGTCGAGTAGATAGAGGCTCCTACGAGCAGTACTTC. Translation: CASSRVDRGSYEQYF.

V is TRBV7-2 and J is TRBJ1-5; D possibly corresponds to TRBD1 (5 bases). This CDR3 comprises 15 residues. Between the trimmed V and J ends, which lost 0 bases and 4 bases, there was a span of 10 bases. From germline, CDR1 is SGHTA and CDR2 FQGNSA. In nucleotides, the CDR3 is TGTGCCAGCAGCTTAGCTGGCAGGGCTAATCAGCCCCAGCATTTT. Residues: CASSLAGRANQPQHF.

This chain's CDR3 is CASSLEGTPKAFF. In DNA, the CDR3 is TGCGCCAGCAGCTTGGAAGGGACGCCCAAAGCTTTCTTT. The J gene is TRBJ1-1, the V gene TRBV5-1; possible D gene TRBD1, 5 bases. The CDR3 is 13 amino acids. V lost 0 bases and J lost 9, with 12 bases in between. CDR1 and CDR2 from the germline V gene are SGHRS and YFSETQ.

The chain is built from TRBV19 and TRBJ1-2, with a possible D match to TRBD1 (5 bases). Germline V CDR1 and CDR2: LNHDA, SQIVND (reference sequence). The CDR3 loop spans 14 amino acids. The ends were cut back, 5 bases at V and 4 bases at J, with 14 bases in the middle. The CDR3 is CASSSTYRSYGYTF. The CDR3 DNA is TGTGCCAGTAGTTCTACTTACAGGTCCTATGGCTACACCTTC.

This CDR3 is CASSEGPYEQYF. In nucleotides, the CDR3 is TGTGCCAGCTCAGAAGGGCCCTACGAGCAGTACTTC. V is TRBV6-5 and J is TRBJ2-7; the D is unclear. V was trimmed by 8 bases and J by 2 bases, leaving 10 bases between them. This CDR3 spans 12 amino acids. The germline gives CDR1 MNHEY, CDR2 SVGAGI.

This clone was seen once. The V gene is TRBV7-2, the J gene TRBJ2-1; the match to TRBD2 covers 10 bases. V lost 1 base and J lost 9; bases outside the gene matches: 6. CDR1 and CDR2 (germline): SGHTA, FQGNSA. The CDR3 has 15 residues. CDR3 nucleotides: TGTGCCAGCAGCTTAGGCCTAGCGGGGGCCCGTGAGCAGTTCTTC. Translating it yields CASSLGLAGAREQFF.

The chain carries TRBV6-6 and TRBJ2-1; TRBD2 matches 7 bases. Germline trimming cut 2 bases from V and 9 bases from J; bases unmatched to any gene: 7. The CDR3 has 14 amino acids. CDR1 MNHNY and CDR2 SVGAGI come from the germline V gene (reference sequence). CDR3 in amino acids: CASSYGGSTGEQFF. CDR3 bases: TGTGCCAGCAGTTACGGCGGGAGCACCGGTGAGCAGTTCTTC.

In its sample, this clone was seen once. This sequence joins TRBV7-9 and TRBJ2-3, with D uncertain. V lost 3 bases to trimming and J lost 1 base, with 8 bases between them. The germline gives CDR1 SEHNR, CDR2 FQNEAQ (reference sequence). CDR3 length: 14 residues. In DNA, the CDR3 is TGTGCCAGCAGCTTGATCCAGGGCACAGATACGCAGTATTTT. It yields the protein CASSLIQGTDTQYF. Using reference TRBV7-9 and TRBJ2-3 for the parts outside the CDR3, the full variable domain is DTGVSQNPRHKITKRGQNVTFRCDPISEHNRLYWYRQTLGQGPEFLTYFQNEAQLEKSRLLSDRFSAERPKGSFSTLEIQRTEQGDSAMYLCASSLIQGTDTQYFGPGTRLTVL.

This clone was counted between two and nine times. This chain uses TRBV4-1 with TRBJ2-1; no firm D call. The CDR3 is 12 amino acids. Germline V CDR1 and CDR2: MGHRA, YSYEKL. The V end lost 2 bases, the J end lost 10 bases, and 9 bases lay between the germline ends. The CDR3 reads CASSQSTVEQFF. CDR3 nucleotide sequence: TGCGCCAGCAGCCAAAGTACGGTGGAGCAGTTCTTC.

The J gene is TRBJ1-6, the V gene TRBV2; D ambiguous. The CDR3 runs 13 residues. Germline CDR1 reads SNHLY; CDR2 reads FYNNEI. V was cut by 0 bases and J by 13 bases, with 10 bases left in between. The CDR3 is CASSEAPRGPLHF. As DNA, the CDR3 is TGTGCCAGCAGTGAAGCACCGCGGGGTCCCCTCCACTTT.

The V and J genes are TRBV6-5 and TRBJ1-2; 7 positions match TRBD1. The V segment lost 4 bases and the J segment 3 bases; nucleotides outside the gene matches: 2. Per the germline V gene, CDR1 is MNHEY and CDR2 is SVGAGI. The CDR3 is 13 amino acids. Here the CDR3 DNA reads TGTGCCAGCAGTTCGACAGGGCACTATGGCTACACCTTC. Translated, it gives CASSSTGHYGYTF.

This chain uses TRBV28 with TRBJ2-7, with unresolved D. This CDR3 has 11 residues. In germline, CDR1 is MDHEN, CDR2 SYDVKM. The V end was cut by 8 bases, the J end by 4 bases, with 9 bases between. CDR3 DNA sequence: TGTGCCAGCTCAACCAAATACGAGCAGTACGTC. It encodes CASSTKYEQYV.

CDR3 coding DNA: TGTGCCAGCTCACCAAGTGGTCGGGGTGAGCAGTTCTTC. Translation gives CASSPSGRGEQFF. The chain carries TRBV18 and TRBJ2-1, with D possibly being TRBD2 (5 bases). CDR1 KGHSH and CDR2 LQKENI come from the germline V gene. Trimming removed 2 bases at V and 9 bases at J, with 11 bases between. The CDR3 consists of 13 residues.

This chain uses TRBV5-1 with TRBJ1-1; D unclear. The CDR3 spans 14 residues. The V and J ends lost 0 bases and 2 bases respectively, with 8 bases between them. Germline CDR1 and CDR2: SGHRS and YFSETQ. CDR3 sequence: CASSLARTNTEAFF. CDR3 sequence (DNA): TGCGCCAGCAGCTTGGCCCGGACCAACACTGAAGCTTTCTTT. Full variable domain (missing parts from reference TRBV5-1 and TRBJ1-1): KAGVTQTPRYLIKTRGQQVTLSCSPISGHRSVSWYQQTPGQGLQFLFEYFSETQRNKGNFPGRFSGRQFSNSRSEMNVSTLELGDSALYLCASSLARTNTEAFFGQGTRLTVV.

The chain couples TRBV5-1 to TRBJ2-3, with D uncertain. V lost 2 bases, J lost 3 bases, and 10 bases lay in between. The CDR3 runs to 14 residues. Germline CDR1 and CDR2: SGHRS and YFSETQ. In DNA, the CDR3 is TGCGCCAGCAGCTTAATCACCGGGACAGATACGCAGTATTTT. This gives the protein CASSLITGTDTQYF.

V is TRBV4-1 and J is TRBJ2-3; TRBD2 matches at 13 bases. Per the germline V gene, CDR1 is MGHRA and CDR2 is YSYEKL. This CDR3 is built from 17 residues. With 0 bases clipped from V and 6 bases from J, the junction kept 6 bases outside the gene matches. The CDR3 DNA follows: TGCGCCAGCAGCCAAGATAAGCGGACTAGCGGGGGTGATACGCAGTATTTT. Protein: CASSQDKRTSGGDTQYF.